This is a list of T cell receptor beta chains from one sample in a study of blood T cell repertoires in COVID-19. Clones were sequenced by immunoSEQ multiplex PCR, and TCRdb holds only the in-frame ones, with some missing. The sample holds about 160,000 clones; around 85% are singletons and the top ten take about 1.2%. The sequencing input was peripheral blood. The receptors come from a man in his 60s who had recovered from COVID-19. Each CDR3 is given with its conserved first and last residue. Fields, in order: J gene, D gene, V gene, clone size, CDR3 protein, CDR3 DNA. The D gene is left open where the match is weak. Only part of the rows carry a size: once, few, many, or a class if the clone is expanded.

>TRBJ2-6|TRBD1|TRBV27|once
CASRFSGTGLSGANVLTF
TGTGCCAGCCGCTTCTCCGGGACAGGCCTATCTGGGGCCAACGTCCTGACTTTC
>TRBJ2-5|-|TRBV12-5|-
CASGLVNGAIYF
TGTGCTAGTGGTTTGGTAAATGGGGCGATTTACTTC
>TRBJ2-5|-|TRBV5-4|-
CASSLLGGAPETQYF
TGTGCCAGCAGCTTGCTCGGTGGGGCTCCGGAGACCCAGTACTTC
>TRBJ2-1|TRBD2|TRBV5-4|-
CASSSPYTSGGLHNEQFF
TGTGCCAGCAGCTCCCCGTACACTAGCGGGGGGCTACACAATGAGCAGTTCTTC
>TRBJ2-6|-|TRBV7-8|-
CASSLGGTGANVLTF
TGTGCCAGCAGCTTAGGAGGGACTGGGGCCAACGTCCTGACTTTC
>TRBJ1-5|TRBD1|TRBV6-2/TRBV6-3|-
CASSDPGQNQPQHF
TGTGCCAGCAGTGATCCGGGACAGAATCAGCCCCAGCATTTT
>TRBJ1-2|TRBD1|TRBV5-1|-
CASSRDRATNYGYTF
TGCGCCAGCAGCCGTGACAGGGCAACTAACTATGGCTACACCTTC
>TRBJ2-7|-|TRBV9|-
CASSVVPSSYEQYF
TGTGCCAGCAGCGTAGTCCCCAGCTCCTACGAGCAGTACTTC
>TRBJ2-3|TRBD2|TRBV5-4|-
CASSSGAGGTTDTQYF
TGTGCCAGCAGTAGCGGGGCGGGGGGGACCACAGATACGCAGTATTTT
>TRBJ1-5|-|TRBV6-5|once
CASSQGVEPQHF
TGTGCCAGCAGCCAGGGTGTGGAGCCCCAGCATTTT
>TRBJ2-7|TRBD2|TRBV6-4|-
CASSAPIAGVRRNEQYF
TGTGCCAGCAGTGCTCCTATAGCGGGGGTGAGAAGGAACGAGCAGTACTTC
>TRBJ1-1|TRBD1|TRBV2|-
CASSPGQTMNTEAFF
TGTGCCAGCAGCCCGGGACAGACTATGAACACTGAAGCTTTCTTT
>TRBJ1-4|-|TRBV4-2|-
CASSQVAGTNEKLFF
TGTGCCAGCAGCCAAGTGGCAGGAACTAATGAAAAACTGTTTTTT
>TRBJ2-2|-|TRBV5-6|-
CASSLYSNTGELFF
TGTGCCAGCAGCTTGTACAGCAACACCGGGGAGCTGTTTTTT
>TRBJ2-7|-|TRBV7-2|-
CASSLVGGFKSEQYF
TGTGCCAGCAGCTTAGTAGGCGGGTTCAAGAGCGAGCAGTACTTC
>TRBJ2-2|TRBD2|TRBV5-4|-
CASSLAGGQSGELFF
TGTGCCAGCAGCTTAGCGGGGGGGCAGAGCGGGGAGCTGTTTTTT
>TRBJ2-5|-|TRBV5-6|few
CASSLVSGRGVGETQYF
TGTGCCAGCAGCTTGGTCAGTGGCAGGGGCGTCGGAGAGACCCAGTACTTC
>TRBJ2-7|-|TRBV5-1|-
CASSLGPLAEAYEQYF
TGCGCCAGCAGCTTGGGTCCCCTAGCCGAAGCCTACGAGCAGTACTTC
>TRBJ1-1|TRBD1|TRBV18|once
CASSPSGTGPEAFF
TGTGCCAGCTCACCATCAGGGACAGGGCCTGAAGCTTTCTTT
>TRBJ2-7|TRBD1|TRBV7-9|many
CASSSRQGVSYEQYF
TGTGCCAGCAGCTCCCGACAGGGGGTCTCCTACGAGCAGTACTTC
>TRBJ2-7|TRBD2|TRBV29-1|medium-sized
CSVDSGTSGAEQYF
TGCAGCGTTGACTCCGGGACTAGCGGCGCGGAGCAGTACTTC
>TRBJ1-2|-|TRBV6-4|-
CASTESASGRGGYTF
TGTGCCAGCACCGAGTCGGCCTCTGGTCGCGGTGGCTACACCTTC
>TRBJ1-6|TRBD1|TRBV6-5|-
CASSYSGQGSEGPLHF
TGTGCCAGCAGTTACTCAGGACAGGGGTCAGAGGGACCCCTCCACTTT
>TRBJ1-1|TRBD1|TRBV6-5|-
CASSRDRGKGTEAFF
TGTGCCAGCAGCCGGGACAGGGGCAAGGGCACTGAAGCTTTCTTT
>TRBJ1-4|TRBD1|TRBV27|-
CASSFLTGGSGEKLFF
TGTGCCAGCAGCTTTCTTACAGGGGGATCAGGGGAAAAACTGTTTTTT
>TRBJ2-3|-|TRBV27|-
CASSPGLVSTDTQYF
TGTGCCAGCAGTCCGGGACTGGTTAGCACAGATACGCAGTATTTT
>TRBJ2-7|-|TRBV7-8|-
CASSFQGTYEQYF
TGTGCCAGCAGCTTCCAGGGGACCTACGAGCAGTACTTC
>TRBJ1-4|-|TRBV4-3|-
CASSRSIGLEKLFF
TGCGCCAGCAGCCGGTCTATAGGACTTGAAAAACTGTTTTTT
>TRBJ1-2|TRBD1|TRBV19|-
CASTGGAIYGYTF
TGTGCCAGTACAGGGGGCGCAATCTATGGCTACACCTTC
>TRBJ2-7|-|TRBV9|-
CASSVEVGGSSYEQYF
TGTGCCAGCAGCGTAGAGGTGGGGGGAAGCTCCTACGAGCAGTACTTC
>TRBJ1-1|-|TRBV19|-
CASSATPSATEAFF
TGTGCCAGTAGTGCGACTCCTTCAGCCACTGAAGCTTTCTTT
>TRBJ1-1|-|TRBV12-3/TRBV12-4|-
CASSLRGEAFF
TGTGCCAGCAGTTTGAGAGGTGAAGCTTTCTTT
>TRBJ2-7|-|TRBV19|-
CASSPMVDMSYEQYF
TGTGCCAGTAGTCCAATGGTGGACATGAGTTACGAGCAGTACTTC
>TRBJ1-2|-|TRBV6-5|-
CASSRRVQDGYTF
TGTGCCAGCAGTCGGAGGGTTCAGGATGGCTACACCTTC
>TRBJ2-7|TRBD1|TRBV29-1|-
CSVADEGDRDDEQYF
TGCAGCGTCGCCGACGAGGGGGACAGGGATGACGAGCAGTACTTC
>TRBJ1-1|-|TRBV29-1|-
CSVGAARPLNTEAFF
TGCAGCGTTGGGGCTGCCCGGCCTCTCAACACTGAAGCTTTCTTT
>TRBJ1-2|-|TRBV7-3|-
CASSLTTQTRVPNGYTF
TGTGCCAGCAGCTTAACGACCCAAACCAGGGTGCCCAATGGCTACACCTTC